This T cell receptor beta chain was found in a study of identical twins. This clonotype was observed a handful of times. Its antigen is currently unknown. TCRdb itself ran the 5' RACE reads through MiXCR, one entry per CDR3 protein. This table holds hundreds of thousands of distinct CDR3 sequences, about 9.4% found once. Germline loops: CDR1 SQVTM, CDR2 ANQGSEA. The CDR3 runs to 13 residues. The V and J ends lost 7 bases and 9 bases respectively, with 19 bases between them. Study conclusions and caveats: Reduced insertions were recorded for abundant cord blood beta clonotypes, with no such pattern in memory repertoires.

This sample was shared with a second study, whose subject was yellow fever vaccine responses in identical twins.

The sequenced sample was PBMCs. The clonotype comes from a woman aged 18 to 35 in good health. This chain joins TRBV29-1 and TRBJ2-1; TRBD2 might be the D (6 bases). The DNA for the CDR3 is TGCAGCGCCCCAGATCCAGCCGGGGGTGAGCAGTTCTTC. Translated, it gives CSAPDPAGGEQFF.